This TCR beta chain comes out of a study of cytomegalovirus exposure and HLA in healthy donors. In the study overall: An early release of data contained 80 million to 85 million unique TCRs, which came from HLA-typed donors. General observations from the study: Common viral pathogens were later found to be apparently linked to several of the most significant clusters.

This PCR relied on a set of 60 Vbeta primers and 13 Jbeta primers. The table came from immunoSEQ multiplex PCR; TCRdb's copy has only in-frame clones and leaves some out. The sample has 170,000 or so clones, 75% to 85% seen once; the top ten hold under 15%. The trim removed 3 bases at V and 1 base at J, leaving 7 bases unmatched. The CDR3 spans 16 residues. The germline V gene has CDR1 SGDLS and CDR2 YYNGEE. This clone was recorded a few times. Its antigen is unknown. The sample taken for sequencing was PBMCs. The genes are TRBV9 and TRBJ2-3; the match to TRBD2 covers 8 bases. This sequence was found in a woman aged 45-65 years in good health and CMV-seropositive. The CDR3 nucleotides read TGTGCCAGCAGCGGGTCTGGCGGGGGGCGCACAGATACGCAGTATTTT. Protein sequence: CASSGSGGGRTDTQYF.